This T cell receptor beta chain is drawn from a study of CD4 T cells in relation to SARS-CoV-2 and coronaviruses. Study overall: TCR beta CDR3s were sequenced after roughly ten-day antigen culture of PBMCs.

The CDR3 has 15 residues. Germline V gene data show CDR1 as KGHSH and CDR2 as LQKENI. V was shortened by 4 bases and J by 5 bases, with 15 bases between the two germline ends. Assay used: immunoSEQ multiplex PCR; TCRdb lists only in-frame clones, some missing. The sample shows tens of thousands of clones, 77% of them seen only once. This clone showed up just once. The antigen is undetermined. V is TRBV18 and J is TRBJ2-1; D remains ambiguous. Sequencing was done on a sample of memory CD4+ T cells from PBMCs, cultured in vitro. The clonotype was recovered from an adult with COVID-19. Here the CDR3 reads CASSLTVDRDNEQFF. The CDR3, as DNA: TGTGCCAGCTCACTCACGGTCGATCGGGACAATGAGCAGTTCTTC.